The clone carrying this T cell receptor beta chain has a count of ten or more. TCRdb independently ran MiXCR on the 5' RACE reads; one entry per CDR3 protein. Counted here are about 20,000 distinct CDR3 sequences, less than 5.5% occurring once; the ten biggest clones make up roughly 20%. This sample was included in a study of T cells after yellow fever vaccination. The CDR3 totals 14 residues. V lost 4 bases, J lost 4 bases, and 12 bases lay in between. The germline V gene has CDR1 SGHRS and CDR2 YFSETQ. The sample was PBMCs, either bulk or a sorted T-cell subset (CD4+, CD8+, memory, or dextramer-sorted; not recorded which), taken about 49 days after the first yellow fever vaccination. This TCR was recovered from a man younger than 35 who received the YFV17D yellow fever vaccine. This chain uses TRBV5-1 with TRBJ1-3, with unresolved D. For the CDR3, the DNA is TGCGCCAGCAGCGAACAGACGGGGGGAAACACCATATATTTT. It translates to CASSEQTGGNTIYF.